This paragraph reports one T cell receptor beta chain. The table came from immunoSEQ multiplex PCR; TCRdb's copy has only in-frame clones and leaves some out. The sample lists about 84,000 clones; 80% to 90% were seen once. This sample is part of a study of blood T cell repertoires in COVID-19. CDR1 and CDR2 (germline): MNHEY, SVGAGI. The CDR3 consists of 14 residues. Sequencing was performed on peripheral blood. The chain has TRBV6-5 and TRBJ1-2; 7 bases agree with TRBD1. This receptor was obtained from a woman of 80 years or more with acute or convalescent COVID-19. CDR3 loop: CAGSIQGGKDGYTF. The CDR3 nucleotides read TGTGCTGGCTCTATTCAGGGGGGTAAGGATGGCTACACCTTC.